The TCR beta chain under discussion was sequenced for a study of T-cell memory formation after mild COVID-19. Points from the study as a whole: Within pre-infection memory, some responding clones were found, suggesting cross-reactive memory joined.

TCRdb processed the 5' RACE reads anew with MiXCR; each CDR3 protein has one entry. This table holds 250,000 to 350,000 distinct CDR3 sequences, more than 15% found once. The CDR3 is made up of 12 amino acids. The germline gives CDR1 SGHTA, CDR2 FQGNSA. Trimming pared 4 bases from V and 15 bases from J, leaving 16 bases between. Comments on this clonotype: The antigen remains undetermined.

This TCR came from a man aged 18 to 35 who had mild COVID-19 (a few samples of this study predate the infection). Cell type and time point are not known. V usage is TRBV7-2 and J usage is TRBJ2-1, with D maybe TRBD1 (5 bases). Sequenced input: PBMCs or a T cell subset sorted from them (not recorded which). The CDR3 DNA is TGTGCCAGCAGCTACACTCAGGGTTTTCTGTTCTTC. Protein: CASSYTQGFLFF.